This T cell receptor beta chain was recorded in a study of regulatory T cells in long-lasting Graves disease. Sequencing libraries for TCR beta were prepared with iRepertoire HTBI primers and Arm-PCR of CDR3 regions. TCRdb itself ran the multiplex PCR reads through MiXCR, one entry per CDR3 protein. This table has roughly 260,000 distinct CDR3 sequences, 18% appearing once. V was pared by 3 bases and J by 11 bases, with 13 bases between. The germline CDR1 and CDR2 sequences are GTSNPN and SVGIG (reference sequence). The CDR3 is made up of 11 amino acids. The time point denotes: newly diagnosed GD, antithyroid drugs for less than 3 months. TCR sequences were obtained from RNA taken from PBMCs. In addition, the sample was reused for a study of T cells in Graves' hyperthyroidism and ophthalmopathy.

The sequence was obtained from a woman aged 25 to 39 with Graves disease. The V call is TRBV30, the J call TRBJ1-2; maybe TRBD1 (6 bases). Source: peripheral blood mononuclear cells (PBMCs), taken at new diagnosis, from a patient treated with antithyroid drugs. DNA for the CDR3: TGTGCCTGGAGGTATAGGGGGAAGTACACCTTC. Residues: CAWRYRGKYTF. The full variable domain, rest sourced from reference TRBV30 and TRBJ1-2, is SQTIHQWPATLVQPVGSPLSLECTVEGTSNPNLYWYRQAAGRGLQLLFYSVGIGQISSEVPQNLSASRPQDRQFILSSKKLLLSDSGFYLCAWRYRGKYTFGSGTRLTVV.